This T cell receptor (beta chain) was profiled in a study of blood T cells in healthy people across ages. Next came a second PCR, run for roughly 6 to 11 cycles, which used a sample-barcoded 5' primer along with a J-beta primer mix. TCRdb itself ran the 5' RACE reads through MiXCR, one entry per CDR3 protein. Of more than 1,400,000 distinct CDR3 sequences in the sample, 40% to 50% were seen once. The CDR3 runs 15 residues. The ends lost 4 bases at V and 5 bases at J; junction bases unmatched: 7. In germline, CDR1 is MGHRA, CDR2 YSYEKL. The sequencing sample was made of blood. This clonotype originated in a young woman in good health. V gene TRBV4-1 combines with J gene TRBJ1-5, with 8 bases lining up with TRBD1. CDR3 bases: TGCGCCAGCAGCCGCGAACAGGGGGTTTATCAGCCCCAGCATTTT. Protein sequence: CASSREQGVYQPQHF.